The next 17 T cell receptor beta chains were all read from a single sample in a study of CD8 T cells in Susac syndrome. Random hexamers were used to reverse transcribe the RNA input (about 0.45 to 1 ug). TCRdb independently ran MiXCR on the immunoSEQ multiplex PCR reads; one entry per CDR3 protein. The sample shows tens of thousands of distinct CDR3 sequences, 85% to 95% of them seen only once. The sequencing input was CD4+ T cells from PBMCs. These receptors were obtained from a human donor with Susac syndrome.

This clonotype was found once. The rearrangement links TRBV12-3 or TRBV12-4 to TRBJ1-1; possible D gene TRBD1, 6 bases. The CDR3 has 13 residues. The germline V and J ends were trimmed by 10 bases and 7 bases, with 19 bases remaining between them. CDR3 in amino acids: CAILGPGHGEAFF. CDR3 coding DNA: TGTGCCATACTGGGGCCGGGACACGGTGAAGCTTTCTTT.

The chain employs TRBV5-1 and TRBJ2-5; no definite D call. The CDR3 has 13 amino acids. Germline loops: CDR1 SGHRS, CDR2 YFSETQ. V lost 2 bases and J lost 1, with 6 bases in between. In DNA form, the CDR3 reads TGCGCCAGCAGCTTAGCAATCCAAGAGACCCAGTACTTC. Translated: CASSLAIQETQYF.

For the CDR3, the DNA is TGCAGCGTTGGTAGTAACACTGAAGCTTTCTTT. It specifies CSVGSNTEAFF. The chain joins TRBV29-1 to TRBJ1-1; D not certain. This CDR3 comprises 11 residues. The V end lost 4 bases, the J end lost 2 bases, and 5 bases lay between the germline ends. The germline V gene has CDR1 SQVTM and CDR2 ANQGSEA.

This chain joins TRBV12-3 or TRBV12-4 and TRBJ2-5, with TRBD2 as a possible D gene (5 bases). The CDR3 has 13 residues. Trimming stripped 1 base from V and 3 bases from J, with 6 bases between. CDR3 region: CASSLERKETQYF. The CDR3 DNA is TGTGCCAGCAGTTTAGAGCGGAAAGAGACCCAGTACTTC.

This chain joins TRBV30 and TRBJ1-6; no clear D. V dropped 4 bases and J dropped 0 bases, with 4 bases sitting between them. Germline-derived CDR1 and CDR2 are GTSNPN and SVGIG (reference sequence). The CDR3 is made up of 13 amino acids. The chain's CDR3 is CAWTYSYNSPLHF. CDR3 nucleotides: TGTGCCTGGACGTACTCCTATAATTCACCCCTCCACTTT.

This chain joins TRBV20-1 and TRBJ2-7, with D maybe TRBD1 (5 bases). The CDR3 is 14 amino acids. Germline V CDR1 and CDR2: DFQATT, SNEGSKA (reference sequence). Trimming removed 0 bases from V and 3 bases from J, with 12 bases in between. CDR3 region: CSARDRQGIYEQYF. The DNA for the CDR3 is TGCAGTGCTAGAGATCGGCAGGGAATCTACGAGCAGTACTTC.

V usage is TRBV6-2 or TRBV6-3 and J usage is TRBJ2-1; weak D call: TRBD2 (6 bases). The germline V and J ends were trimmed by 5 bases and 10 bases, with 12 bases remaining between them. The CDR3 has 12 amino acids. Germline CDR1 reads MNHEY; CDR2 reads SVGEGT. CDR3 sequence (DNA): TGTGCCAGCAGTCCGGGACTGACAGAGCAGTTCTTC. Its translation is CASSPGLTEQFF.

The chain carries TRBV20-1 and TRBJ1-1; D gene ambiguous. Germline V CDR1 and CDR2: DFQATT, SNEGSKA (reference sequence). With 4 bases removed from V and 4 bases from J, the gap between germline ends came to 13 bases. This CDR3 is 13 amino acids long. CDR3 DNA: TGCAGTGCTAAAGTGGCAGGAGGCACTGAAGCTTTCTTT. Amino acids: CSAKVAGGTEAFF.

DNA of the CDR3: TGTGCCAGCAGCCTTTCCGACGGAGGCAATCAGCCCCAGCATTTT. As protein: CASSLSDGGNQPQHF. V is TRBV3-1 and J is TRBJ1-5; no reliable D call. Trimming shortened V by 4 bases and J by 2 bases, and 12 bases separated the two germline ends. The germline CDR1 and CDR2 sequences are LGHDT and YNNKEL (reference sequence). The CDR3 has 15 amino acids.

This sequence joins TRBV4-3 and TRBJ1-5, with 7 bases aligning to TRBD1. The CDR3 extends over 22 amino acids. After removal of 0 bases from V and 5 bases from J, the junction contained 25 bases not matched to a gene. CDR1 is LGHNA and CDR2 is YSLEER in the germline V gene. CDR3 protein: CASSQEGVIYRATGALDQPQHF. CDR3 DNA sequence: TGCGCCAGCAGCCAAGAAGGCGTCATTTATCGGGCCACAGGGGCTTTAGATCAGCCCCAGCATTTT.

The CDR3 nucleotides are TGTGCCAGCAGTGAATTTGGGGGGCGGAATAATTCACCCCTCCACTTT. Translating gives CASSEFGGRNNSPLHF. This chain connects TRBV25-1 to TRBJ1-6, with D perhaps TRBD1 (6 bases). This CDR3 is 16 amino acids long. Germline CDR1 reads MGHDK; CDR2 reads SYGVNS. Trimming cost V 1 base and J 5 bases, with 12 bases left between them.

The chain carries TRBV14 and TRBJ1-1; tentative D call: TRBD1 (5 bases). The V gene lost 1 base and the J gene lost 1 base, with 10 bases spanning the gap. The length of the CDR3 is 15 residues. Germline V lookup: CDR1 SGHDN, CDR2 FVKESK. CDR3 nucleotides: TGTGCCAGCAGCCAAGTGTTTGGGGCGAACACTGAAGCTTTCTTT. It specifies CASSQVFGANTEAFF.

V and J are TRBV7-9 and TRBJ2-7; D remains ambiguous. CDR3 length equals 11 residues. With 4 bases removed from V and 3 bases from J, the gap between germline ends came to 4 bases. Germline loops: CDR1 SEHNR, CDR2 FQNEAQ (reference sequence). CDR3 bases: TGTGCCAGCAGCTCAATCTACGAGCAGTACTTC. Encoded protein: CASSSIYEQYF. The whole variable domain, filled in from reference TRBV7-9 and TRBJ2-7, reads DTGVSQNPRHKITKRGQNVTFRCDPISEHNRLYWYRQTLGQGPEFLTYFQNEAQLEKSRLLSDRFSAERPKGSFSTLEIQRTEQGDSAMYLCASSSIYEQYFGPGTRLTVT.

The chain has TRBV12-3 or TRBV12-4 and TRBJ1-2; TRBD1 matches 8 bases. This CDR3 spans 16 amino acids. Losses at the gene ends were 6 bases for V and 7 bases for J; bases not matched to a gene: 16. Here the CDR3 reads CASSLRTGSRVGGYTF. CDR3 bases: TGTGCCAGCAGCCTCCGGACAGGGTCCAGAGTGGGTGGCTACACCTTC.

This chain joins TRBV25-1 and TRBJ2-6; 8 nucleotides match TRBD1. The CDR3 is 19 residues long. Germline CDR1 and CDR2: MGHDK and SYGVNS. The junction had 11 bases not matched to a gene; V was cut back by 4 bases and J by 0 bases. CDR3: CASSALTGVTFSGANVLTF. CDR3 nucleotides: TGTGCCAGCAGTGCCTTGACAGGGGTCACTTTCTCTGGGGCCAACGTCCTGACTTTC.

V and J are TRBV20-1 and TRBJ2-5; perhaps D is TRBD1 or TRBD2 (5 bases each). The CDR3 is 16 amino acids. Trimming pared 0 bases from V and 0 bases from J, leaving 14 bases between. Germline V gene data show CDR1 as DFQATT and CDR2 as SNEGSKA (reference sequence). The CDR3 nucleotides are TGCAGTGCTAGAGATGGGGCTAGCCCGTACCAAGAGACCCAGTACTTC. Protein product: CSARDGASPYQETQYF.

The gene calls are TRBV20-1 and TRBJ2-7; D remains ambiguous. The CDR3 covers 12 residues. The V end lost 3 bases, the J end lost 0 bases, and 6 bases lay between the germline ends. From germline, CDR1 is DFQATT and CDR2 SNEGSKA (reference sequence). The CDR3 is CSASPGSYEQYF. The CDR3 region has the DNA TGCAGTGCTAGTCCAGGCTCCTACGAGCAGTACTTC.